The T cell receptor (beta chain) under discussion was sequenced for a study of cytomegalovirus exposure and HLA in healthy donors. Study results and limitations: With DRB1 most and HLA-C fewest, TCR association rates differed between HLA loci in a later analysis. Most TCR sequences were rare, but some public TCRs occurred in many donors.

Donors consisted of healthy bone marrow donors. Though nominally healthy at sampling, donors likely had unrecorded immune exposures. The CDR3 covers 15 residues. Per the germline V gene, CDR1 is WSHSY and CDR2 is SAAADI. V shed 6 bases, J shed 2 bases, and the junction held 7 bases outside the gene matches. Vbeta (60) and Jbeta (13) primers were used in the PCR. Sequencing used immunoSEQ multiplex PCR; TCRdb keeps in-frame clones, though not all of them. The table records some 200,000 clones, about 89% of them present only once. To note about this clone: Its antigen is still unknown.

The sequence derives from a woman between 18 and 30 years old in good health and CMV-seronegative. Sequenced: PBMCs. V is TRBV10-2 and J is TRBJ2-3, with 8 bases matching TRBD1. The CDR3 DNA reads TGCGCCAGCAGAGAAACAGGGGGAACCACAGATACGCAGTATTTT. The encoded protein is CASRETGGTTDTQYF.